The clone carrying this T cell receptor beta chain was counted a single time. This record comes from a study of blood T cell repertoires in COVID-19. Study-wide background: PBMCs, B-cell-depleted T cells, or T cells were the source of the cDNA or gDNA that made up the material.

Clinical history as reported by participants underpinned cohort assignment. It was within 2 weeks before study entry that exposed participants met a COVID-19 case. Only in-frame clones appear in the TCRdb table, and some are missing; sequencing was by immunoSEQ multiplex PCR. Found here are hundreds of thousands of clones, almost 90% of them singletons; the top ten hold approximately 16%. Germline V lookup: CDR1 SEHNR, CDR2 FQNEAQ (reference sequence). The CDR3 is 13 amino acids. Trimming removed 4 bases from V and 0 bases from J, with 6 bases in between. Sample: PBMCs or T cells enriched from blood (not recorded which). This TCR was sampled from a young man who had been exposed to COVID-19. This rearrangement joins TRBV7-9 to TRBJ1-1, with D possibly matching TRBD1 (6 bases). CDR3 nucleotide sequence: TGTGCCAGCAGCTGGACAGTGAACACTGAAGCTTTCTTT. This codes for CASSWTVNTEAFF.